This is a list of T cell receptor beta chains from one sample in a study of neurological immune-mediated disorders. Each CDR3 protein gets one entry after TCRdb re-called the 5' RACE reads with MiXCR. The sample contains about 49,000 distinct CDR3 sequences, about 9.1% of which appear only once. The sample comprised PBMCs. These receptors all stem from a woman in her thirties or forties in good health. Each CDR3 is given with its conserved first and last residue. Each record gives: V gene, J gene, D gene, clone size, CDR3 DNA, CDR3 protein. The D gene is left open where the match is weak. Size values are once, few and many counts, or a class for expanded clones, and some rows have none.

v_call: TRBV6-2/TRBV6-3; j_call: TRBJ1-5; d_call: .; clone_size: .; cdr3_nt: TGTGCCAGCAGTTACAACAGCCGCAATCAGCCCCAGCATTTT; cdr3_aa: CASSYNSRNQPQHF
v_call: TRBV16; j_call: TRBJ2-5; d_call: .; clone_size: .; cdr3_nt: TGTGCGGGGCTCGGGGGCCGTGACCAAGAGACCCAGTACTTC; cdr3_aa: CAGLGGRDQETQYF
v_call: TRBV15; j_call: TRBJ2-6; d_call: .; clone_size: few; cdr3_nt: TGTGCCACCCGACCAGACAGCTCTGGGGCCAACGTCCTGACTTTC; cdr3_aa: CATRPDSSGANVLTF
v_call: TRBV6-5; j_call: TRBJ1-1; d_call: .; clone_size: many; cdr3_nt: TGTGCCAGCAGTCAGGGGCCGCGTGAAACTGAAGCTTTCTTT; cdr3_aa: CASSQGPRETEAFF
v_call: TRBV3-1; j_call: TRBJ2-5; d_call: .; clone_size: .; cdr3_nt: TGTGCCAGCAGCCCGGGGCTCCAAGAGACCCAGTACTTC; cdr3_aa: CASSPGLQETQYF
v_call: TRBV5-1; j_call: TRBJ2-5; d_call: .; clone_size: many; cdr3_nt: TGCGCCAGCAGCCTTGGGACCACGGGGACCCAGTACTTC; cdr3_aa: CASSLGTTGTQYF
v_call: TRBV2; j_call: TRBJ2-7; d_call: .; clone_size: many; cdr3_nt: TGTGCCAGCAGTGAGGGAAGGGTTGCCTACGAGCAGTACTTC; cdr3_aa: CASSEGRVAYEQYF
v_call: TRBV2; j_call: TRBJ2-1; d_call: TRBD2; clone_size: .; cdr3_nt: TGTGCCAGCAGAACCGATGGACTAGCGACGAGCTCCTACAATGAGAAGTTCTTC; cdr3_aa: CASRTDGLATSSYNEKFF
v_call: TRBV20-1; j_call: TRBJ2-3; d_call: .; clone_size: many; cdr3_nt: TGCAGTGCTAGACTGCCAGGGCCAACAGATACGCAGTATTTT; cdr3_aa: CSARLPGPTDTQYF
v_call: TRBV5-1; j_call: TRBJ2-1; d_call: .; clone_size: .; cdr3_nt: TGCGCCAGCAGCTACCTGACCAGCAATGAGCAGTTCTTC; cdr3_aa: CASSYLTSNEQFF
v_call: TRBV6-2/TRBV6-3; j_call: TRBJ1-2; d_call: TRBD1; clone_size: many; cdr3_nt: TGTGCCAGCAGTTACTTCGCAGGGGGAGGCTATGGCTACACCTTC; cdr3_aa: CASSYFAGGGYGYTF
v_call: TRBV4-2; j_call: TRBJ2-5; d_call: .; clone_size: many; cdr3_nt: TGTGCCAGCAGCCACGGGACTTTCCGAGAGACCCAGTACTTC; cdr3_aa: CASSHGTFRETQYF
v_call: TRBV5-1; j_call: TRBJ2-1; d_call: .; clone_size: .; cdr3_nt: TGCGCCAGCAGCTTGGAAGGCTCCTACAATGAGCAGTTCTTC; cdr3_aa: CASSLEGSYNEQFF
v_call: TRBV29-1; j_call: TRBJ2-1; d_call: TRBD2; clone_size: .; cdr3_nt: TGCAGCTTGGAACTAGCGTGGTCCTCAGGGTGGGATGAGCAGTTCTTC; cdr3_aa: CSLELAWSSGWDEQFF
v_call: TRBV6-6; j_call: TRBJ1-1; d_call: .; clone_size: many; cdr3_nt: TGTGCCAGCAGCGGACCTAGCGCTGAAGCTTTCTTT; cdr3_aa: CASSGPSAEAFF
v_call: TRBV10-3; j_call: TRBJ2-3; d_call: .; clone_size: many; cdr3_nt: TGTGCCATCAGTGAACAGGCTAGCACAGATACGCAGTATTTT; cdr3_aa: CAISEQASTDTQYF
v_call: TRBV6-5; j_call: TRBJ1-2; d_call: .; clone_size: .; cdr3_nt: TGTGCCAGCAGTCTAGATGGAGACTATGGCTACACCTTC; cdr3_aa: CASSLDGDYGYTF
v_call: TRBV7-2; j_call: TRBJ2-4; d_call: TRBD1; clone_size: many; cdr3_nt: TGTGCCAGCAGCCCAGCCAGGGGGAGTCTAGCCAAAAACATTCAGTACTTC; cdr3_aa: CASSPARGSLAKNIQYF
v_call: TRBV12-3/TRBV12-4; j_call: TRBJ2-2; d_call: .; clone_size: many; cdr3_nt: TGTGCCAGCAGTTTACAGGAGGCCACCGGGGAGCTGTTTTTT; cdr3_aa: CASSLQEATGELFF
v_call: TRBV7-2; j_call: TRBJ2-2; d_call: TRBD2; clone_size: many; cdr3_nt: TGTGCCAGCAGCTTTACTAGCGGGGGGGCAGCGGGGGAGCTGTTTTTT; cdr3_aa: CASSFTSGGAAGELFF
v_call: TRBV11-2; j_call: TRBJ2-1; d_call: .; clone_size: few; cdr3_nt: TGTGCCAGCAGCTTAGGGCACAATGAGCAGTTCTTC; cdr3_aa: CASSLGHNEQFF
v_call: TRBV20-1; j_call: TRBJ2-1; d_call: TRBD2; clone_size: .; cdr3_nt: TGCAGTGCTAGTGGGCTAGCGGGGTACAATGAGCAGTTCTTC; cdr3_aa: CSASGLAGYNEQFF
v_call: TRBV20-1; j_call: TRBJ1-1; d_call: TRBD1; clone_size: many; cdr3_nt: TGCAGTGCTAGCGATCAGGGGGGGGGGACTGAAGCTTTCTTT; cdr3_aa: CSASDQGGGTEAFF
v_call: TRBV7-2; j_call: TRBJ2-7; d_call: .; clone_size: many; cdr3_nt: TGTGCCAGCAGCTACACTACCTCCTACGAGCAGTACTTC; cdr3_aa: CASSYTTSYEQYF
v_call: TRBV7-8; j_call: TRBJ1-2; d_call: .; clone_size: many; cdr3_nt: TGTGCCAGCAGCCCGTTCCGGATACAACCACCGGGAAAAGCTAACTATGGCTACACCTTC; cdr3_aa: CASSPFRIQPPGKANYGYTF
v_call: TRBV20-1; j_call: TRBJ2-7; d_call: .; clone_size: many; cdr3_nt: TGCAGTGCTAGAGATCCTCAGGCTGCCTACGAGCAGTACTTC; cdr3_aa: CSARDPQAAYEQYF
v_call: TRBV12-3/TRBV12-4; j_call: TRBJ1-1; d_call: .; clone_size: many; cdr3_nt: TGTGCCAGCAGTTTAGTTATCCGGGCCACTGAAGCTTTCTTT; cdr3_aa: CASSLVIRATEAFF
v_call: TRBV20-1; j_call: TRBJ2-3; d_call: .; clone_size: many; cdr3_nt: TGCAGTGCTCCAGTAGGAGCCTCGGCAGATACGCAGTATTTT; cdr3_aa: CSAPVGASADTQYF
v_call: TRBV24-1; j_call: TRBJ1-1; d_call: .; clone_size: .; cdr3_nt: TGTTCTACCAGTGATTCGACCCGGGAAGCTTTCTTT; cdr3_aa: CSTSDSTREAFF
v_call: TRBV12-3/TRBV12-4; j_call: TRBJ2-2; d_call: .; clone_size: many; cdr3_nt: TGTGCCAGCAGTCAGGTCAGGGCGGGCACCGGGGAGCTGTTTTTT; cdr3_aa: CASSQVRAGTGELFF
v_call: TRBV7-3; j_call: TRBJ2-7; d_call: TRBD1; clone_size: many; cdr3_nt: TGTGCCAGCAGCTTAGGACAGGGCTCCGACGAGCAGTACTTC; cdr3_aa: CASSLGQGSDEQYF
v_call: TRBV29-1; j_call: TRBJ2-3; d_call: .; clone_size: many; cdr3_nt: TGCAGCGTTGAACCCGGGGGCACAGATACGCAGTATTTT; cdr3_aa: CSVEPGGTDTQYF
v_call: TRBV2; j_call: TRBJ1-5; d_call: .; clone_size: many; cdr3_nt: TGTGCCAGCAGTGTGGCAGTCCCTGGGCCCCAGCATTTT; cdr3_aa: CASSVAVPGPQHF
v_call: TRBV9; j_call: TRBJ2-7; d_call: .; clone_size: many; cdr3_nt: TGTGCCAGCAGCGAGGGGGGGGGCGAGCAGTACTTC; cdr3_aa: CASSEGGGEQYF
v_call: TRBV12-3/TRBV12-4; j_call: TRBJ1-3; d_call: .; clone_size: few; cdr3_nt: TGTGCCAGCTGCGCCGGCGCGGGCGGAAACACCATATATTTT; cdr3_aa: CASCAGAGGNTIYF
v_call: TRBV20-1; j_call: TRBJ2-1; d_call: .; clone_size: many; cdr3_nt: TGCAGTGCTAGAGATCGCAGTTCCGGGACAAGCTCCTACAATGAGCAGTTCTTC; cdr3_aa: CSARDRSSGTSSYNEQFF
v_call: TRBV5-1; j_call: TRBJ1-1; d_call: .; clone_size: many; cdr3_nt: TGCGCCAGCAGCAGGGGTGTGGAAGCTGAAGCTTTCTTT; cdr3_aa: CASSRGVEAEAFF
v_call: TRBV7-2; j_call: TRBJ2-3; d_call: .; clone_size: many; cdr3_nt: TGTGCCAGCAGCTTAGAGGGTGGAATAGCCTCAGATACGCAGTATTTT; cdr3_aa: CASSLEGGIASDTQYF
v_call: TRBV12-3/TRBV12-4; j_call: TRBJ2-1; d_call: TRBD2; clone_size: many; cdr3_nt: TGTGCCAGCAGTTTGCTAGCGGGAGGATATGAGCAGTTCTTC; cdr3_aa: CASSLLAGGYEQFF
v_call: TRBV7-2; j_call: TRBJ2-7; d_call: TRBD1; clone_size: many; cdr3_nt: TGTGCCAGCAGCTTAAGTGCCTCCCCGACACAGGGGGGATCCTACGAGCAGTACTTC; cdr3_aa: CASSLSASPTQGGSYEQYF
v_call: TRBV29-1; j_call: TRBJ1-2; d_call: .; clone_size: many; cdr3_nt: TGCAGCGTTGAGTTTGGTAACTATGGCTACACCTTC; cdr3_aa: CSVEFGNYGYTF
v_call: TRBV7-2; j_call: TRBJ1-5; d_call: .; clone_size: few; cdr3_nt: TGTGCCAGCAGCCCTATGAGCAATCAGCCCCAGCATTTT; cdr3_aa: CASSPMSNQPQHF
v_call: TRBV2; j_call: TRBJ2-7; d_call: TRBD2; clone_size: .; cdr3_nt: TGTGCCAGCAGTGAATGGGTACCCGGGTCGGGGGGTGAGCAGTACTTC; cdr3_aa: CASSEWVPGSGGEQYF
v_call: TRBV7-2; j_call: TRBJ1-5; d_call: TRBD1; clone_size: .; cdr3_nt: TGTGCCAGCAGCCTCCGGACAGGGGAAGGGCAGCCCCAGCATTTT; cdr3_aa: CASSLRTGEGQPQHF
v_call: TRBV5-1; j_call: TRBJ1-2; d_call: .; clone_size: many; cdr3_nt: TGCGCCAGCAGCTTAACGGGAAACCCGGATGGCTACACCTTC; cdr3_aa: CASSLTGNPDGYTF
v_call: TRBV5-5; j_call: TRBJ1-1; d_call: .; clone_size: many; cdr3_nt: TGTGCCAGCAGCCTGGGCTCGCGGGGAGGGACTGAAGCTTTCTTT; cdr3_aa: CASSLGSRGGTEAFF
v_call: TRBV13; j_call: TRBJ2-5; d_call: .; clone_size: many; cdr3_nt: TGTGCCAGCGCCCCCAGGCTACAAGAGACCCAGTACTTC; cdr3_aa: CASAPRLQETQYF
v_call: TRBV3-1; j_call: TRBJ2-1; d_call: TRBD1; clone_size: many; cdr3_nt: TGTGCCAGCAGCCAAGTAGGGACAGCGAACTCCTACAATGAGCAGTTCTTC; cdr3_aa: CASSQVGTANSYNEQFF
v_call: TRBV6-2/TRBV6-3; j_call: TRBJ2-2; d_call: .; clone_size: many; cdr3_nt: TGTGCCAGCAGTTACCTAGCCCAGAACACCGGGGAGCTGTTTTTT; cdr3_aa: CASSYLAQNTGELFF
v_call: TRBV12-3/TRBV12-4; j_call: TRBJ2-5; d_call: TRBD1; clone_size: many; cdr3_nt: TGTGCCAGCACTACTGGACAGGGTGGCCAAGAGACCCAGTACTTC; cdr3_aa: CASTTGQGGQETQYF
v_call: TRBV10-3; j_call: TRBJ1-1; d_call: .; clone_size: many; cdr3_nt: TGTGCCATCAGTGAGTCATCGCTGGGACGGAGGAACACTGAAGCTTTCTTT; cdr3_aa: CAISESSLGRRNTEAFF
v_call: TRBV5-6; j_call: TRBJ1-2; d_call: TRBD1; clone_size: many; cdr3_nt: TGTGCCAGCAGCTTGTTCTCTCCGACAGGGATACCTAACTATGGCTACACCTTC; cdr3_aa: CASSLFSPTGIPNYGYTF
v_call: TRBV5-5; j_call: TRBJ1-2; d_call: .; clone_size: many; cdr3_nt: TGTGCCAGCAGCTTTCAGGGGTTAGAGGACCTCACTAACTATGGCTACACCTTC; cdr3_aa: CASSFQGLEDLTNYGYTF
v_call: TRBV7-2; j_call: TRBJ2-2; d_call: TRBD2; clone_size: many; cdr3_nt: TGTGCCAGCAGCTTAAGCGCTAGCGGGAACACCGGGGAGCTGTTTTTT; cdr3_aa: CASSLSASGNTGELFF
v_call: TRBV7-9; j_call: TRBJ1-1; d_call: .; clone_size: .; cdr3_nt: TGTGCCGGCAGCCTACCGGCGACAGAGGGCTCTGAAGCTTTCTTT; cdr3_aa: CAGSLPATEGSEAFF
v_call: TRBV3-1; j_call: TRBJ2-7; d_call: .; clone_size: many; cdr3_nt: TGTGCCAGCAGCCAAGAGGGGGCGGGCGAGCAGTACTTC; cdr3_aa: CASSQEGAGEQYF
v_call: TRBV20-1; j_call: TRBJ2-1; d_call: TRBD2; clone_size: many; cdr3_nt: TGCAGTGCTCGGACTAGCGGGCGACTCTCCTACAATGAGCAGTTCTTC; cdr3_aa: CSARTSGRLSYNEQFF
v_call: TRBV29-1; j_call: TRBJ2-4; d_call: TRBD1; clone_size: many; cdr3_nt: TGCAGCGCTCGGACAGGGTCAGAAAACATTCAGTACTTC; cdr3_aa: CSARTGSENIQYF